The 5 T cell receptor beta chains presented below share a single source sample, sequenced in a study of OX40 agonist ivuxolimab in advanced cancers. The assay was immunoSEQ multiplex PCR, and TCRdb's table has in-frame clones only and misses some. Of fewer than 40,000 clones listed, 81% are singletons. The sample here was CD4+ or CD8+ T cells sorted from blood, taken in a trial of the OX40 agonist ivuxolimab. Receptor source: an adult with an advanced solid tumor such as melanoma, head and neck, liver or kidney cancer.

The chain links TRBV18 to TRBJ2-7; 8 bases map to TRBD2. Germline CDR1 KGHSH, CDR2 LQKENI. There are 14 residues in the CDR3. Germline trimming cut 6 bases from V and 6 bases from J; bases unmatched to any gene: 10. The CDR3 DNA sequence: TGTGCCAGCTCGCCCGGGACTAGAAGTCTCGAGCAGTACTTC. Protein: CASSPGTRSLEQYF.

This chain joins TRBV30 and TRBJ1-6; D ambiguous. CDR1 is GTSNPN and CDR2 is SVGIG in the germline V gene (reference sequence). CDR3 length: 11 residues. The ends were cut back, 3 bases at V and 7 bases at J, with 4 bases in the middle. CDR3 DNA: TGTGCCTGGAGCAAGAATTCACCCCTCCACTTT. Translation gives CAWSKNSPLHF.

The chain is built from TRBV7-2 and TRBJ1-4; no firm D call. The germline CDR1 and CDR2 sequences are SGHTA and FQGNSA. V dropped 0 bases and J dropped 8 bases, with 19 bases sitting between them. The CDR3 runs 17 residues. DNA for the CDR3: TGTGCCAGCAGCTTAGCTCTCCTGAGTGGCGGCTGGGAAAAACTGTTTTTT. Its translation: CASSLALLSGGWEKLFF. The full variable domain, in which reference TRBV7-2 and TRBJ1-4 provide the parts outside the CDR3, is GAGVSQSPSNKVTEKGKDVELRCDPISGHTALYWYRQSLGQGLEFLIYFQGNSAPDKSGLPSDRFSAERTGGSVSTLTIQRTQQEDSAVYLCASSLALLSGGWEKLFFGSGTQLSVL.

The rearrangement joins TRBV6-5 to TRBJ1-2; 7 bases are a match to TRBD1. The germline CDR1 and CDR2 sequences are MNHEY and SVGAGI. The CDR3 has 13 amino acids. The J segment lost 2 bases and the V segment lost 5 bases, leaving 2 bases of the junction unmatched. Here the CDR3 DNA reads TGTGCCAGCAGTCGACAGGGAAACTATGGCTACACCTTC. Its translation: CASSRQGNYGYTF.

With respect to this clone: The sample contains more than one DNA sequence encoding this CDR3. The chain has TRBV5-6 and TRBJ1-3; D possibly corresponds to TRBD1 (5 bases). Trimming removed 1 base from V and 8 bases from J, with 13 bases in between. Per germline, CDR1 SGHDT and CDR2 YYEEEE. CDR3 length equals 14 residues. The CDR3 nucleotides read TGTGCCAGCAGCTTGAGCGGAGGGGCCCACACCATATATTTT. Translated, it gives CASSLSGGAHTIYF.